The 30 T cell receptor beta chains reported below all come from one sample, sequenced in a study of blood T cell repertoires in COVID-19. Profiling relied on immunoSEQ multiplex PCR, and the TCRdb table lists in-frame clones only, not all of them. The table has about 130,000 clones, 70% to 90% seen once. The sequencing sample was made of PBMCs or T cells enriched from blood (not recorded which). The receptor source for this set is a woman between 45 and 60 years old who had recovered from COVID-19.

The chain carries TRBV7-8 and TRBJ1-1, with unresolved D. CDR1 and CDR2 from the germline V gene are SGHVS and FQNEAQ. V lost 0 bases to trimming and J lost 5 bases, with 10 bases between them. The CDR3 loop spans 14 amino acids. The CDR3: CASSLAGRSTEAFF. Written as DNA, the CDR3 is TGTGCCAGCAGCTTAGCGGGCAGAAGTACTGAAGCTTTCTTT.

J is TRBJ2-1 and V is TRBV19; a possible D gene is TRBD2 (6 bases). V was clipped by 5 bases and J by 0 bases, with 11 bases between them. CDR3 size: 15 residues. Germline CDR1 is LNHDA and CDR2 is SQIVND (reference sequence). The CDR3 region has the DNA TGTGCCAGTAGTGGTGGGACTGACTCCTACAATGAGCAGTTCTTC. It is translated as CASSGGTDSYNEQFF.

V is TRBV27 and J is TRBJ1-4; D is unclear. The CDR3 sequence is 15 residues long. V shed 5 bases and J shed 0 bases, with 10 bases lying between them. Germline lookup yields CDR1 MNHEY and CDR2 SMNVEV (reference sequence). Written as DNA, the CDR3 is TGTGCCAGCAGTCCCCTCCTACCAACTAATGAAAAACTGTTTTTT. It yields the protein CASSPLLPTNEKLFF.

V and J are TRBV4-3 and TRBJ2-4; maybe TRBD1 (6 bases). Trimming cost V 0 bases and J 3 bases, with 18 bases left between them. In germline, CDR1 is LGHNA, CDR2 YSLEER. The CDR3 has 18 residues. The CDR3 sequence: CASSQDQWSGVGKNIQYF. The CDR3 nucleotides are TGCGCCAGCAGCCAAGATCAGTGGTCAGGGGTGGGCAAAAACATTCAGTACTTC.

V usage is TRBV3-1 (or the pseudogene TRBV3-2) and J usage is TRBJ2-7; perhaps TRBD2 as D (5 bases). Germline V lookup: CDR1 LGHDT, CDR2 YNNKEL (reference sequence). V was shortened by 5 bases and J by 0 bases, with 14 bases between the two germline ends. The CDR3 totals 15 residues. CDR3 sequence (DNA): TGTGCCAGCAGCGTGGGAGCTCAAATCTCCTACGAGCAGTACTTC. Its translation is CASSVGAQISYEQYF.

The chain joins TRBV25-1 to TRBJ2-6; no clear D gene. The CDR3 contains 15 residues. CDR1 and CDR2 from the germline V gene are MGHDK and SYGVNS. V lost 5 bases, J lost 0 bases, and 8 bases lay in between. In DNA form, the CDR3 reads TGTGCCAGCAGTTCCCTCTCCTCTGGGGCCAACGTCCTGACTTTC. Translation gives CASSSLSSGANVLTF.

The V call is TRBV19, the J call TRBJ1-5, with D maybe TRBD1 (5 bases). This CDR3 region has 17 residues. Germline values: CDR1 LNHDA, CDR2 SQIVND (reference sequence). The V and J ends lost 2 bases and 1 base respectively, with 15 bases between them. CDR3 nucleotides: TGTGCCAGTAGTATAAGGGCAGGGACTCTAAGCAATCAGCCCCAGCATTTT. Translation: CASSIRAGTLSNQPQHF.

Here the CDR3 reads CASRGVAPGANVLTF. The DNA of the CDR3 is TGTGCCAGTAGGGGCGTGGCCCCTGGGGCCAACGTCCTGACTTTC. The chain joins TRBV19 to TRBJ2-6; D is unresolved. The germline gives CDR1 LNHDA, CDR2 SQIVND (reference sequence). V lost 6 bases and J lost 2, with 11 bases in between. The CDR3 covers 15 residues.

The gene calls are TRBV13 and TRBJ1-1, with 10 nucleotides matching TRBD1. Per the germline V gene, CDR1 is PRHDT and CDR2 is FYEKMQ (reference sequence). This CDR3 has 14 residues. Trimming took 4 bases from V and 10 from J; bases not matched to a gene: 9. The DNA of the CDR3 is TGTGCCAGCAGCTACCGGGACAGGGGCCAAGGAGCTTTCTTT. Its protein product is CASSYRDRGQGAFF.

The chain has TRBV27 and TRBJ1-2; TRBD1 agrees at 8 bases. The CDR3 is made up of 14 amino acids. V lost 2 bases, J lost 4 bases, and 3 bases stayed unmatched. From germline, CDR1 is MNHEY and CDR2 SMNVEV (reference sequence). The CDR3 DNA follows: TGTGCCAGCAGTTTAACAGGGGGAATCTATGGCTACACCTTC. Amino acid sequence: CASSLTGGIYGYTF.

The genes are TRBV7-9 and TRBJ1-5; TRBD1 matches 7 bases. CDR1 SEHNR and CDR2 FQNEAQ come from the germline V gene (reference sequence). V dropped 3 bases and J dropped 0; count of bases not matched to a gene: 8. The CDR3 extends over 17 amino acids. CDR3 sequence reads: CASSFDREIYSNQPQHF. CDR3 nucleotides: TGTGCCAGCAGCTTCGACAGGGAGATTTATAGCAATCAGCCCCAGCATTTT.

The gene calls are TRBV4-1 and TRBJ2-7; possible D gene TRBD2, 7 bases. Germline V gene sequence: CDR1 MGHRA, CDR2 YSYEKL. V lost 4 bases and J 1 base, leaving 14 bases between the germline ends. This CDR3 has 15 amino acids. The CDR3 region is CASSLEGRGSYEQYF. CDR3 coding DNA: TGCGCCAGCAGCCTGGAAGGGAGGGGGTCCTACGAGCAGTACTTC.

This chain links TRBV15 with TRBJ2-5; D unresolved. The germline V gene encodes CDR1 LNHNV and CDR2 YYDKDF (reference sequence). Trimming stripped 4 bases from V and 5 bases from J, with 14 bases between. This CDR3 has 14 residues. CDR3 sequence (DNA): TGTGCCACCAGCACGCTTCCTCCCGGTGAGACCCAGTACTTC. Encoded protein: CATSTLPPGETQYF.

The DNA for the CDR3 is TGTGCCGGGGGACAGGGGGCGTCTTCAGATACGCAGTATTTT. As protein: CAGGQGASSDTQYF. The rearrangement joins TRBV2 to TRBJ2-3, with TRBD1 matching over 12 bases. The CDR3 has 14 residues. Germline-derived CDR1 and CDR2 are SNHLY and FYNNEI. Trimming at V came to 11 bases and at J to 4 bases, leaving 7 bases not matched to a gene.

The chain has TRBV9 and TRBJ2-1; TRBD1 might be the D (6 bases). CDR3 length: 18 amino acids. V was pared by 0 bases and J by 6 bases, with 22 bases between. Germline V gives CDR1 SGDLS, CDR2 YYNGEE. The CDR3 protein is CASSVAAGATSLGNEQFF. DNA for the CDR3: TGTGCCAGCAGCGTAGCGGCAGGGGCCACGAGCCTTGGCAATGAGCAGTTCTTC.

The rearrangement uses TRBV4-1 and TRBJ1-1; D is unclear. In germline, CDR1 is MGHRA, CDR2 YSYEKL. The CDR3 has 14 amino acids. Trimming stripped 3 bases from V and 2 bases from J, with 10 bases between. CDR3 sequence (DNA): TGCGCCAGCAGCCACGAGGGAAGAAACACTGAAGCTTTCTTT. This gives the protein CASSHEGRNTEAFF.

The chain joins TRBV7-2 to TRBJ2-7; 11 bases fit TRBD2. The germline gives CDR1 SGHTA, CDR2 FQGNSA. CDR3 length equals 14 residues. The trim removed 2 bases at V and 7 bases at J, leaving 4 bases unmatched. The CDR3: CASSLFSGGDEQYF. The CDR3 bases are TGTGCCAGCAGCTTATTTAGCGGGGGGGATGAGCAGTACTTC.

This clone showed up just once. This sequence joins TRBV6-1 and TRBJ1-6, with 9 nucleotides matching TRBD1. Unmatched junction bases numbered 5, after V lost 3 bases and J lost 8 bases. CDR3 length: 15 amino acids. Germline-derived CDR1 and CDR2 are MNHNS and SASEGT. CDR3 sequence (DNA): TGTGCCAGCAGTGAGGAACAGGGGGCCCATTCACCCCTCCACTTT. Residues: CASSEEQGAHSPLHF.

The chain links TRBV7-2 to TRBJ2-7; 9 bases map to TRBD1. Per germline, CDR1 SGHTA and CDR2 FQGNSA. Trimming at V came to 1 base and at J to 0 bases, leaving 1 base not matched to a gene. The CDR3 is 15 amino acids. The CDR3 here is CASSLGTGASYEQYF. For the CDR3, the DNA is TGTGCCAGCAGCTTAGGGACAGGGGCCTCCTACGAGCAGTACTTC.

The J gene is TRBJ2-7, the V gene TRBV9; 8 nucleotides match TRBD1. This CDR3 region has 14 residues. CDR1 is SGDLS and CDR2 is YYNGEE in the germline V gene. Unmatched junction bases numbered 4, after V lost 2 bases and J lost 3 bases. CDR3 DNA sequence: TGTGCCAGCAGCGTGGACAGGGCTGGCTACGAGCAGTACTTC. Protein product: CASSVDRAGYEQYF.

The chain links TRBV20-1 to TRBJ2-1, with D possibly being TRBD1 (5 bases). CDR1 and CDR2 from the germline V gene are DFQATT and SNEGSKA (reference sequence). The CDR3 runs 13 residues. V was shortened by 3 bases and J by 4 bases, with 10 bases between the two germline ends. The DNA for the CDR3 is TGCAGTGCTAGTAAAGACAGTTACAATGAGCAGTTCTTC. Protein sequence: CSASKDSYNEQFF.

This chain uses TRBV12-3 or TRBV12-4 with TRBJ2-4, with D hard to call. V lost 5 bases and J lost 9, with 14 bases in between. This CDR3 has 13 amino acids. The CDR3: CASSPQVGGIQYF. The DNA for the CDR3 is TGTGCCAGCAGTCCACAAGTTGGTGGCATTCAGTACTTC.

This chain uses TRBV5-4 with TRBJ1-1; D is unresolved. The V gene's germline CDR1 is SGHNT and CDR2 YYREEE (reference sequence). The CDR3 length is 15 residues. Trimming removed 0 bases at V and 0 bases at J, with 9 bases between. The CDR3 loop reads CASSLGPGMNTEAFF. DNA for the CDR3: TGTGCCAGCAGCTTGGGGCCCGGGATGAACACTGAAGCTTTCTTT.

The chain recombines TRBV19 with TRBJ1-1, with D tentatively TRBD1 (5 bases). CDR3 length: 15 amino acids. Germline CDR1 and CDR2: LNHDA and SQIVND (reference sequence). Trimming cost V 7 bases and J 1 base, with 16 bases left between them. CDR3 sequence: CASKASGTRNTEAFF. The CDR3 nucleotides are TGTGCCAGTAAGGCCTCGGGGACTAGGAACACTGAAGCTTTCTTT.

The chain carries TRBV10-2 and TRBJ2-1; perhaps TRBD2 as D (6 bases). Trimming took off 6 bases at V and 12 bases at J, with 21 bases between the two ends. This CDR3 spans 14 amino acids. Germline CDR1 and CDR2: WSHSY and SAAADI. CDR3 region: CASSEGGASGPQFF. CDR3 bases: TGCGCCAGCAGCGAGGGCGGGGCCTCTGGTCCGCAGTTCTTC.

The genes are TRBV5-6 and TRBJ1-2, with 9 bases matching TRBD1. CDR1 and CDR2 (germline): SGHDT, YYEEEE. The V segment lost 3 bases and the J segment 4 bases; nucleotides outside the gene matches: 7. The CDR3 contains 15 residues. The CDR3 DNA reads TGTGCCAGCAGCTCCCTACAGGGGGCGGCCTATGGCTACACCTTC. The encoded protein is CASSSLQGAAYGYTF.

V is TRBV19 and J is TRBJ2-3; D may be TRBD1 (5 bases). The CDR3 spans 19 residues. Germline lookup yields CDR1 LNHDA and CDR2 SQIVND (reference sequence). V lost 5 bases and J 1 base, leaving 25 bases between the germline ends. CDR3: CASSRMGRGVRWGTDTQYF. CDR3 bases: TGTGCCAGTAGTCGGATGGGGCGCGGAGTTCGGTGGGGCACAGATACGCAGTATTTT.

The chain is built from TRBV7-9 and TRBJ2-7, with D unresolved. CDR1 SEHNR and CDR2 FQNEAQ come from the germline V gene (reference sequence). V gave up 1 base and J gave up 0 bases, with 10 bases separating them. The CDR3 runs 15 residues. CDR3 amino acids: CASSLGSTGSYEQYF. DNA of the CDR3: TGTGCCAGCAGCTTAGGTAGCACTGGCTCCTACGAGCAGTACTTC.

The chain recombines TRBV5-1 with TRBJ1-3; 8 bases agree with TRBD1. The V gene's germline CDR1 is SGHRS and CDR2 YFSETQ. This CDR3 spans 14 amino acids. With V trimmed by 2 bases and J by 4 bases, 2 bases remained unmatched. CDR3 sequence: CASSLGTGGNTIYF. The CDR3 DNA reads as TGCGCCAGCAGCTTAGGGACAGGAGGAAACACCATATATTTT.

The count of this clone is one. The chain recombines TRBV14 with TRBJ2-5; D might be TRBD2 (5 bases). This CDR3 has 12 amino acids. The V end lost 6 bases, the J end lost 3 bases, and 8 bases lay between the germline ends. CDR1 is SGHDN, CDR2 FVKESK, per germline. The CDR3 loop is CASSWGEETQYF. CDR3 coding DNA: TGTGCCAGCAGTTGGGGAGAAGAGACCCAGTACTTC.